Listed below are T cell receptor beta chains from one sample, sequenced in a study of vaccination effects on CD4 cells after COVID-19. For these receptors, no antigen is known. Measured with immunoSEQ multiplex PCR; TCRdb has only the in-frame clones, and not every one. The sample holds just under 65,000 clones, around three quarters seen once. This sample comprised CD4+ T cells from PBMCs cultured with HCoV-OC43 spike peptides, obtained before COVID-19 vaccination. The receptor source for this set is a human donor who received a COVID-19 vaccine. Each CDR3 is given with its conserved first and last residue. D genes are given only for firm matches. Clone size is given for some rows only: seen once, a few or many times, or a class if the clone is expanded.

D gene	clone size	V gene	J gene	CDR3 DNA	CDR3 protein
.	.	TRBV5-5	TRBJ2-5	TGTGCCAGCAGCTCACTCGACACAGCCTATTTACAAGAGACCCAGTACTTC	CASSSLDTAYLQETQYF
.	.	TRBV15	TRBJ2-3	TGTGCCACCAGCTTCCAGACAGGTTCCAGCACAGATACGCAGTATTTT	CATSFQTGSSTDTQYF
.	.	TRBV12-3/TRBV12-4	TRBJ1-3	TGTGCCAGCAGTTTGGGGGGAAACACCATATATTTT	CASSLGGNTIYF
TRBD2	.	TRBV6-5	TRBJ2-3	TGTGCCAGCAGTTACCTGGGGGGGATCGCAGATACGCAGTATTTT	CASSYLGGIADTQYF
.	few	TRBV19	TRBJ1-4	TGTGCCAGCACAAAGGGGACATTAGGAGAAAAACTGTTTTTT	CASTKGTLGEKLFF
.	few	TRBV10-2	TRBJ1-2	TGCGCCAGCAGTGAGTCAGGTCCAGTCGGCTATGGCTACACCTTC	CASSESGPVGYGYTF
.	.	TRBV19	TRBJ1-1	TGTGCCAGTAGTGTGCTCCAGGGGTTGAGGAACACTGAAGCTTTCTTT	CASSVLQGLRNTEAFF
.	.	TRBV6-5	TRBJ1-1	TGTGCCAGCAGCCCAAGTAGACAGGCACCTGAAGCTTTCTTT	CASSPSRQAPEAFF
.	.	TRBV19	TRBJ2-5	TGTGCCAGTAGTTGGGGGGAGACCCAGTACTTC	CASSWGETQYF
.	once	TRBV5-1	TRBJ2-2	TGCGCCAGCAGCTCTGGGGTCACCGGGGAGCTGTTTTTT	CASSSGVTGELFF
.	.	TRBV6-6	TRBJ1-5	TGTGCCAGCACCACGTCGGGCAATCAGCCCCAGCATTTT	CASTTSGNQPQHF
.	.	TRBV6-5	TRBJ1-4	TGTGCCAGCAGTTACTCCAGGGGAGGTGAAAAACTGTTTTTT	CASSYSRGGEKLFF
TRBD1	.	TRBV29-1	TRBJ1-4	TGCAGCGCCATGGGACAGGGGGACGAAAAACTGTTTTTT	CSAMGQGDEKLFF
.	few	TRBV4-1	TRBJ1-4	TGCGCCAGCAGCCAAGACACCTCTTCGGGGAGAGAACTGTTTTTT	CASSQDTSSGRELFF
.	.	TRBV5-1	TRBJ1-3	TGCGCCAGCAGCTTGGTGGTCGGTGGGGGAAACACCATATATTTT	CASSLVVGGGNTIYF
.	.	TRBV5-4	TRBJ2-5	TGTGCCAGCAGCCCCCCGGCTAGCGTATACCAAGAGACCCAGTACTTC	CASSPPASVYQETQYF
.	few	TRBV6-5	TRBJ1-4	TGTGCCAGCAGCCAGGGGTGGAAACTGTTTTTT	CASSQGWKLFF
TRBD1	.	TRBV9	TRBJ2-1	TGTGCCAGCAGCGTAGTTGGGACAGGGGATCAGTTCTTC	CASSVVGTGDQFF
.	.	TRBV6-5	TRBJ1-1	TGTGCCAGCAGTCTCGGGGGGGAGGACACTGAAGCTTTCTTT	CASSLGGEDTEAFF
.	.	TRBV9	TRBJ2-3	TGTGCCAGCAGCACCGTGTCCCTGGGCACAGATACGCAGTATTTT	CASSTVSLGTDTQYF